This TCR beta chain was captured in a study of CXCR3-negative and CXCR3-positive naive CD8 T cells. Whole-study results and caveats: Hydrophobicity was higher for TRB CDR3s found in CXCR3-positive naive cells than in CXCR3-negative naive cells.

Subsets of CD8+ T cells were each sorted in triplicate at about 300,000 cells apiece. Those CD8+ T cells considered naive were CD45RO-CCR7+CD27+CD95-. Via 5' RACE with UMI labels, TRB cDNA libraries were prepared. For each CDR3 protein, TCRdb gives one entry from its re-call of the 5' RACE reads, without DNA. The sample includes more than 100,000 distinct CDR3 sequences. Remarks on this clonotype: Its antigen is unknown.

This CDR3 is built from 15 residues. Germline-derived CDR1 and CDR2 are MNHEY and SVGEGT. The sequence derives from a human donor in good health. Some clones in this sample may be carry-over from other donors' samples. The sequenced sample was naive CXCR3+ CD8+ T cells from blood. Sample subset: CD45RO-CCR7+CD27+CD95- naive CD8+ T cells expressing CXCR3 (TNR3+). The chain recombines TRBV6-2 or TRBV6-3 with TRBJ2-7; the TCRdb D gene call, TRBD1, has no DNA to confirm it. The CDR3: CASSPDRLFSYEQYF.